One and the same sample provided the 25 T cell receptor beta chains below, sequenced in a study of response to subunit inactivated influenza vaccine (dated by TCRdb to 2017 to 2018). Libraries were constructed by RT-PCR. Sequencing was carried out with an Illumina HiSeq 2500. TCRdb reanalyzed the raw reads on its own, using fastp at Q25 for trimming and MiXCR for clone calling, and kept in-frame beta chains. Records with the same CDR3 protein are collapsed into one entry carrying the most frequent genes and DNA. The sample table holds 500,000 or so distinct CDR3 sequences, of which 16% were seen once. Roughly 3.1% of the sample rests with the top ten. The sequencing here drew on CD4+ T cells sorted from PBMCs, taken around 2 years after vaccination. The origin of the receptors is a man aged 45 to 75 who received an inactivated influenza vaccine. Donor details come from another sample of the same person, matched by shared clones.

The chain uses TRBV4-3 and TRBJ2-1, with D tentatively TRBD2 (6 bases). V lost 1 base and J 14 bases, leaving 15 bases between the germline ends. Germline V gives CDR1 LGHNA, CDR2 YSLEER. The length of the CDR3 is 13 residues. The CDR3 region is CASSQGEVSSKFF. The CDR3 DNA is TGCGCCAGCAGCCAAGGGGAGGTTTCCTCAAAGTTCTTC.

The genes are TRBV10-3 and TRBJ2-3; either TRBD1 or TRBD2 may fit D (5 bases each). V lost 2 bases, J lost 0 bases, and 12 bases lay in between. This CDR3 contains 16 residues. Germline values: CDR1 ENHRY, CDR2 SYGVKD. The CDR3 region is CAISEGGESSTDTQYF. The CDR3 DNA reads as TGTGCCATCAGTGAGGGGGGAGAGAGTAGCACAGATACGCAGTATTTT.

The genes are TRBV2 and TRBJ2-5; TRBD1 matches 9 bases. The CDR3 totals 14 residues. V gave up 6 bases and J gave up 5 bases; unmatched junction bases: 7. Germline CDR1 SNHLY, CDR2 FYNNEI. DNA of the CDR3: TGTGCCAGCAGCGCCGGGACAGGGCGGGAGACCCAGTACTTC. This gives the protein CASSAGTGRETQYF.

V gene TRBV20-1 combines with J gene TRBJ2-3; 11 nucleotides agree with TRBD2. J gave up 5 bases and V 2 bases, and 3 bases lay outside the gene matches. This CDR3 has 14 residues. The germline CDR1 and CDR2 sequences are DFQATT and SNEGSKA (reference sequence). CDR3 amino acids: CSARPGLAVDTQYF. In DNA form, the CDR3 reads TGCAGTGCTAGACCGGGACTAGCGGTAGATACGCAGTATTTT.

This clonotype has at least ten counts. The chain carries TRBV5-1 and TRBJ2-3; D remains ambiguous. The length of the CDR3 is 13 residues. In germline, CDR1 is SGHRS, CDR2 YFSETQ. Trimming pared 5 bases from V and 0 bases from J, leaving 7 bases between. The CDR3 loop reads CASSDASTDTQYF. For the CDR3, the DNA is TGCGCCAGCAGTGATGCTAGCACAGATACGCAGTATTTT.

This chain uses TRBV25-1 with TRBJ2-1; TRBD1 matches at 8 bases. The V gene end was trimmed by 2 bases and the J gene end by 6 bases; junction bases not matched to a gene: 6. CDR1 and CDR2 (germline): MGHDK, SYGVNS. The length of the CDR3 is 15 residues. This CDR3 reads CASSERGTGGNEQFF. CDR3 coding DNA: TGTGCCAGCAGTGAAAGAGGAACAGGGGGCAATGAGCAGTTCTTC.

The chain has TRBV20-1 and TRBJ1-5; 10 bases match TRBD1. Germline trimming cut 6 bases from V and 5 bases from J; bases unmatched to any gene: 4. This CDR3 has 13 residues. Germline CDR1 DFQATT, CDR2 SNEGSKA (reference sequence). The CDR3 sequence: CSAPGQGYQPQHF. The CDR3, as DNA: TGCAGTGCGCCGGGACAGGGGTATCAGCCCCAGCATTTT.

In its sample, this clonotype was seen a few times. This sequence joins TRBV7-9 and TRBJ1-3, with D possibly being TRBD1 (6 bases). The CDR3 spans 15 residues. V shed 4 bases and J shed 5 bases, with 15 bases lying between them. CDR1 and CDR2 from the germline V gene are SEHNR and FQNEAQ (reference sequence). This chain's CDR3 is CASSSSDGGRNTIYF. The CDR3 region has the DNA TGTGCCAGCAGCTCCTCGGACGGGGGGCGAAACACCATATATTTT.

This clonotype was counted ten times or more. This chain's CDR3 is CSARDQVAGDQYF. CDR3 bases: TGCAGTGCTAGAGATCAGGTAGCGGGGGACCAGTACTTC. The J gene is TRBJ2-5, the V gene TRBV20-1, with 9 bases fitting TRBD2. With V trimmed by 0 bases and J by 10 bases, 6 bases remained unmatched. The CDR3 runs 13 residues. The germline gives CDR1 DFQATT, CDR2 SNEGSKA (reference sequence).

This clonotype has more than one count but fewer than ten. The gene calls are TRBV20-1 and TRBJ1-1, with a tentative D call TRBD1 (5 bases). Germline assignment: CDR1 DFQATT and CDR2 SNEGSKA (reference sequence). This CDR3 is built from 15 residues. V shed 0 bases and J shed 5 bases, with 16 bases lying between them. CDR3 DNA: TGCAGTGCTAGAGACTCAGCCGGGGGTGCGACTGAAGCTTTCTTT. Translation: CSARDSAGGATEAFF.

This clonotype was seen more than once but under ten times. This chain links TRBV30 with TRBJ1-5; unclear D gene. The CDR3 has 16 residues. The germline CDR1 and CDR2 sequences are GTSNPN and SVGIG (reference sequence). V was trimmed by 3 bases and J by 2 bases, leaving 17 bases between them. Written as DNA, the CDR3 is TGTGCCTGGAGCGCCGCGGGGAACTGGGGCAATCAGCCCCAGCATTTT. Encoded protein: CAWSAAGNWGNQPQHF.

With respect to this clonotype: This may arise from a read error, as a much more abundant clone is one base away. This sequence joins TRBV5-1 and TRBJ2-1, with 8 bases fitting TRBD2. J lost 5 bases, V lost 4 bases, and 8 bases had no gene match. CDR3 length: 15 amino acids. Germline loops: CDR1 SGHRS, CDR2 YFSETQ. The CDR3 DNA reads TGCGCCAGCAGCCTCAACGCGGGGGGTAACAATGAGCAGTTCTTC. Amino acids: CASSLNAGGNNEQFF.

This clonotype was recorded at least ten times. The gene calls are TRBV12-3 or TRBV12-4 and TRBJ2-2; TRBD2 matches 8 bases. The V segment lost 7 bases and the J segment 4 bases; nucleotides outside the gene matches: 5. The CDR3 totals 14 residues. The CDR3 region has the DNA TGTGCCAGCACAAAGCGGGGGTTCACCGGGGAGCTGTTTTTT. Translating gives CASTKRGFTGELFF.

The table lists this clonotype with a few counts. CDR3 region: CAISDTGGSGNTIYF. As DNA, the CDR3 is TGTGCCATCAGTGATACGGGGGGCTCTGGAAACACCATATATTTT. The rearrangement joins TRBV10-3 to TRBJ1-3; a possible D gene is TRBD1 (5 bases). Germline CDR1 reads ENHRY; CDR2 reads SYGVKD. Trimming stripped 3 bases from V and 0 bases from J, with 9 bases between. The CDR3 loop spans 15 amino acids.

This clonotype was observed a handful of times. CDR3 nucleotide sequence: TGTGCCAGCAGCCTCGGGAGTCTTAGGTCTCTACTGAACACTGAAGCTTTCTTT. It specifies CASSLGSLRSLLNTEAFF. The gene calls are TRBV11-2 and TRBJ1-1; the D is unclear. V was cut by 5 bases and J by 0 bases, with 22 bases left in between. Looked up from germline, CDR1 is SGHAT and CDR2 is FQNNGV. CDR3 size: 18 residues.

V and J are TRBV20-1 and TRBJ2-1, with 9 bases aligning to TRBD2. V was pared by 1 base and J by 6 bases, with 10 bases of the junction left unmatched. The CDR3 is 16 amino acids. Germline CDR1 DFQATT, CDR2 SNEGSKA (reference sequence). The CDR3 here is CSARGGGRAFRNEQFF. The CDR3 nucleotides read TGCAGTGCTAGAGGGGGCGGGAGGGCCTTCCGCAATGAGCAGTTCTTC.

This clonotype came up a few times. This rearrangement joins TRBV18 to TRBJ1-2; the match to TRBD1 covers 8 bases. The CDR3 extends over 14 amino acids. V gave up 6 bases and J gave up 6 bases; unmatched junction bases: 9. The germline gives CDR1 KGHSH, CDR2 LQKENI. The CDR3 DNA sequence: TGTGCCAGCTCCTCCGACAGGGGAATTGATGGCTACACCTTC. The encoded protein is CASSSDRGIDGYTF.

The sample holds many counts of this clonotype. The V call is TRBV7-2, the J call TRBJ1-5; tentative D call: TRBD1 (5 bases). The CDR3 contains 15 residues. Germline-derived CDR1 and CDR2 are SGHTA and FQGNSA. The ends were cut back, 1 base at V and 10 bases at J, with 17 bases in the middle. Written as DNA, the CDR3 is TGTGCCAGCAGCTTAGGGGGGAGGATTGGTGGTCCCCAGCATTTT. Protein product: CASSLGGRIGGPQHF.

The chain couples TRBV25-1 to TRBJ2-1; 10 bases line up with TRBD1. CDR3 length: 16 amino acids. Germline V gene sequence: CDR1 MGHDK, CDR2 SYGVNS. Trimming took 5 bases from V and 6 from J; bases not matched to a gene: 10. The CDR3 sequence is CASSPLDRGHGNEQFF. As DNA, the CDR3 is TGTGCCAGCAGTCCTCTTGACAGGGGGCATGGCAATGAGCAGTTCTTC.

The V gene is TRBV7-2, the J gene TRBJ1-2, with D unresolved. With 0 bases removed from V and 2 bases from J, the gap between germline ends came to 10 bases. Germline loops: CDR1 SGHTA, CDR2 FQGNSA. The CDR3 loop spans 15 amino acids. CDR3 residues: CASSLARRMNYGYTF. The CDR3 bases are TGTGCCAGCAGCTTAGCTAGGCGGATGAACTATGGCTACACCTTC.

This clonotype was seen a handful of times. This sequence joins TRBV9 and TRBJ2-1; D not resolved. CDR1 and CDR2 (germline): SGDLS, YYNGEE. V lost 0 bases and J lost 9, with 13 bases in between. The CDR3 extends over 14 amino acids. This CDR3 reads CASSVEPKDGEQFF. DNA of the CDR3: TGTGCCAGCAGCGTAGAACCAAAGGACGGTGAGCAGTTCTTC.

Here the CDR3 reads CASSWTRTNEKLFF. Written as DNA, the CDR3 is TGTGCCAGCAGTTGGACCCGAACTAATGAAAAACTGTTTTTT. The gene calls are TRBV3-1 and TRBJ1-4; D gene uncertain. The CDR3 totals 14 residues. Trimming removed 6 bases at V and 1 base at J, with 9 bases between. Germline CDR1 LGHDT, CDR2 YNNKEL (reference sequence).

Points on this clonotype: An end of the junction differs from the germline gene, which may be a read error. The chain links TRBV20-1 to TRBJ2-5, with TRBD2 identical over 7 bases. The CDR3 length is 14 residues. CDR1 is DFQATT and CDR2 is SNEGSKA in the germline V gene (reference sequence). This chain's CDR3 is CSASLLAGVEIQYF. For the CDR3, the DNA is TGCAGTGCTAGCTTACTGGCGGGGGTGGAGATCCAGTACTTC.

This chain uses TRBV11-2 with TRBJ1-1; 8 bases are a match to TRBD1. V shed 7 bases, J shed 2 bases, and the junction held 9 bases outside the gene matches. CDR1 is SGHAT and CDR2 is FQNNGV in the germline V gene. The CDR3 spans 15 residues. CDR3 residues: CASTADRGQNTEAFF. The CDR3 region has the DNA TGTGCCAGCACCGCTGACAGGGGACAAAACACTGAAGCTTTCTTT.

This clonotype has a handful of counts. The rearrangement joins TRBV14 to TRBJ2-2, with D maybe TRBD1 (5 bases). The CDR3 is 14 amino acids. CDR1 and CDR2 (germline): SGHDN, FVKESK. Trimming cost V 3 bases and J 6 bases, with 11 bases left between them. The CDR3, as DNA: TGTGCCAGCAGCCATTCGATCAGGGCCGGGGAGCTGTTTTTT. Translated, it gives CASSHSIRAGELFF.